This T cell receptor beta chain derives from a study of T cell changes during pregnancy in multiple sclerosis. Germline CDR1 and CDR2: SGHTA and FQGNSA. V lost 5 bases, J lost 5 bases, and 13 bases stayed unmatched. The CDR3 runs to 16 residues. Method: immunoSEQ multiplex PCR; TCRdb's copy keeps in-frame clones and lacks some. Of 40,000 to 45,000 clones listed, 92% are singletons. Sample: CD4+ T cells from peripheral blood mononuclear cells, taken in the third trimester of pregnancy. This TCR was recovered from a female donor with multiple sclerosis, enrolled in a pregnancy study. The V call is TRBV7-2, the J call TRBJ1-1, with 8 bases aligning to TRBD1. In DNA, the CDR3 is TGTGCCAGCAGCCGCCCCCTGACAGGGGTGGGGACTGAAGCTTTCTTT. Its protein product is CASSRPLTGVGTEAFF. Based on the CDR3 plus reference TRBV7-2 and TRBJ1-1, the full variable domain is GAGVSQSPSNKVTEKGKDVELRCDPISGHTALYWYRQSLGQGLEFLIYFQGNSAPDKSGLPSDRFSAERTGGSVSTLTIQRTQQEDSAVYLCASSRPLTGVGTEAFFGQGTRLTVV.